The rows below give T cell receptor beta chains drawn from one sample of a study of blood T cell repertoires in COVID-19. Using immunoSEQ multiplex PCR, the repertoire was profiled, and TCRdb retains in-frame clones only, with some absent. Among roughly 240,000 clones listed, 70% to 90% were seen once. Sequencing was performed on peripheral blood. The receptor set was obtained from a man aged 50 to 59 with COVID-19, enrolled during active disease. CDR3s include the opening cysteine and the closing phenylalanine or tryptophan. A D gene is named only where the DNA matches it firmly. Size is omitted from some rows. Given values are once, few, many or a class for expanded clones.

. | few | TRBJ2-3 | TRBV28 | CASRRRSTRTDTQYF | TGTGCCAGCAGAAGACGGAGTACCCGCACAGATACGCAGTATTTT
. | . | TRBJ2-5 | TRBV4-3 | CASSPRGAVFQETQYF | TGCGCCAGCAGCCCTCGGGGGGCCGTATTCCAAGAGACCCAGTACTTC
TRBD1 | once | TRBJ2-7 | TRBV5-5 | CASSQQGAYEQYF | TGTGCCAGCAGCCAACAGGGGGCCTACGAGCAGTACTTC
. | . | TRBJ2-7 | TRBV19 | CASSIRQEAYEQYF | TGTGCCAGTAGTATACGACAGGAGGCCTACGAGCAGTACTTC
TRBD1 | . | TRBJ1-4 | TRBV7-9 | CAIGGGTGTHLGEKLFF | TGTGCCATCGGCGGCGGGACAGGGACACATCTAGGTGAAAAACTGTTTTTT
TRBD2 | . | TRBJ2-3 | TRBV7-2 | CASSLHSGGGTDTQYF | TGTGCCAGCAGCCTACATAGCGGGGGGGGCACAGATACGCAGTATTTT
TRBD1 | once | TRBJ1-5 | TRBV19 | CASSNDRVQPQHF | TGTGCCAGTAGTAATGACAGGGTCCAGCCCCAGCATTTT
TRBD1 | . | TRBJ1-2 | TRBV5-4 | CASSQRVGGSYGYTF | TGTGCCAGCAGCCAGCGGGTAGGGGGCAGCTATGGCTACACCTTC
TRBD2 | . | TRBJ2-1 | TRBV11-3 | CASAGGTWDEQFF | TGTGCCAGCGCGGGGGGCACCTGGGATGAGCAGTTCTTC
. | once | TRBJ2-7 | TRBV18 | CASSPAHEQYF | TGTGCCAGCTCACCGGCCCACGAGCAGTACTTC
TRBD1 | . | TRBJ2-1 | TRBV5-1 | CASSLDAGGRYNEQFF | TGCGCCAGCAGCTTGGATGCAGGGGGACGCTACAATGAGCAGTTCTTC
. | . | TRBJ2-7 | TRBV4-3 | CASSQGAGVLSYEQYF | TGCGCCAGCAGCCAAGGGGCAGGGGTTCTATCCTACGAGCAGTACTTC
. | . | TRBJ2-1 | TRBV4-2 | CASSLGGTYNEQFF | TGTGCCAGCAGCCTAGGGGGAACCTACAATGAGCAGTTCTTC
. | . | TRBJ1-5 | TRBV4-1 | CASSQEGWGGGQPQHF | TGCGCCAGCAGCCAAGAAGGGTGGGGAGGGGGTCAGCCCCAGCATTTT
. | . | TRBJ2-2 | TRBV6-1 | CASSEAGGFGTGELFF | TGTGCCAGCAGTGAAGCAGGGGGTTTTGGCACCGGGGAGCTGTTTTTT
TRBD1 | . | TRBJ2-2 | TRBV7-8 | CASSQARQGAAGELFF | TGTGCCAGCAGCCAGGCCCGACAGGGGGCCGCCGGGGAGCTGTTTTTT
. | . | TRBJ2-1 | TRBV19 | CASSSVEGASYNEQFF | TGTGCCAGTAGTTCAGTGGAGGGGGCTTCCTACAATGAGCAGTTCTTC
. | . | TRBJ2-7 | TRBV5-1 | CASSSTYEQYF | TGCGCCAGCAGCTCTACCTACGAGCAGTACTTC
. | . | TRBJ1-1 | TRBV6-1 | CASSETGGEAFF | TGTGCCAGCAGTGAAACTGGAGGCGAAGCTTTCTTT
TRBD2 | once | TRBJ2-3 | TRBV5-4 | CASSLPSGGGSTDTQYF | TGTGCCAGCAGCTTGCCCAGCGGCGGGGGAAGCACAGATACGCAGTATTTT
. | . | TRBJ1-1 | TRBV2 | CASSVLKSSTEAFF | TGTGCCAGCAGTGTTTTAAAGTCGAGCACTGAAGCTTTCTTT
TRBD2 | . | TRBJ2-1 | TRBV24-1 | CATSDFPRTSGGSSYNEQFF | TGTGCCACCAGTGATTTCCCGAGGACTAGCGGGGGGTCCTCCTACAATGAGCAGTTCTTC
TRBD2 | . | TRBJ2-1 | TRBV7-2 | CASSRRTSGDEQFF | TGTGCCAGCAGCCGTCGGACTAGCGGAGATGAGCAGTTCTTC
TRBD1 | . | TRBJ2-2 | TRBV19 | CASSRRPGTGAPFVNGELFF | TGTGCCAGTAGTCGCCGACCCGGGACAGGGGCCCCTTTCGTAAACGGGGAGCTGTTTTTT
. | . | TRBJ1-2 | TRBV27 | CASSFTVLGGYTF | TGTGCCAGCAGTTTTACGGTACTAGGTGGCTACACCTTC
TRBD1 | . | TRBJ1-6 | TRBV30 | CAWGTQGADSPLHF | TGTGCCTGGGGAACACAGGGGGCTGATTCACCCCTCCACTTT
. | . | TRBJ1-5 | TRBV29-1 | CSVGDRSNQPQHF | TGCAGCGTTGGAGACAGGAGCAATCAGCCCCAGCATTTT
TRBD1 | . | TRBJ1-1 | TRBV4-1 | CASSHGQAGAFF | TGCGCCAGCAGCCATGGACAGGCGGGAGCTTTCTTT
. | few | TRBJ1-4 | TRBV2 | CASMEETAFNEKLFF | TGTGCCAGCATGGAAGAGACAGCATTTAATGAAAAACTGTTTTTT
TRBD1 | . | TRBJ2-2 | TRBV9 | CASTRTGGTGELFF | TGTGCCAGCACCCGGACAGGGGGGACCGGGGAGCTGTTTTTT
. | . | TRBJ1-1 | TRBV7-9 | CASKKTSLTEAFF | TGTGCCAGCAAGAAGACATCTTTGACTGAAGCTTTCTTT
. | . | TRBJ1-5 | TRBV6-5 | CASRSTGQINQPQHF | TGTGCCAGCAGGTCGACAGGACAGATCAATCAGCCCCAGCATTTT
. | . | TRBJ2-7 | TRBV5-5 | CASSLGGGEQYF | TGTGCCAGCAGTCTAGGGGGTGGCGAGCAGTACTTC
. | once | TRBJ2-6 | TRBV24-1 | CATSVTGANVLTF | TGTGCCACCAGTGTTACTGGGGCCAACGTCCTGACTTTC
. | . | TRBJ1-2 | TRBV10-3 | CAITGQDYGYTF | TGTGCCATCACTGGACAAGACTATGGCTACACCTTC